Presented here are 13 T cell receptor beta chains from one specimen sequenced in a study of cytomegalovirus exposure and HLA in healthy donors. 60 Vbeta and 13 Jbeta primers were used in PCR. The data were produced by immunoSEQ multiplex PCR, yet TCRdb's version contains in-frame clones alone and is incomplete. The table includes roughly 120,000 clones, about 82% detected once. The sample comprised PBMCs. The receptors were gathered from a young man in good health and CMV-seronegative.

This chain joins TRBV4-3 and TRBJ1-2; maybe TRBD1 (6 bases). The CDR3 has 15 amino acids. Trimming stripped 0 bases from V and 2 bases from J, with 10 bases between. The germline V gene encodes CDR1 LGHNA and CDR2 YSLEER. CDR3 protein: CASSQDGDKNYGYTF. The CDR3 DNA reads as TGCGCCAGCAGCCAAGATGGGGACAAGAACTATGGCTACACCTTC.

There are a few counts of this clone. The gene calls are TRBV7-9 and TRBJ1-2; D gene unclear. Per the germline V gene, CDR1 is SEHNR and CDR2 is FQNEAQ (reference sequence). V was pared by 8 bases and J by 6 bases, with 13 bases between. The CDR3 runs 12 residues. The CDR3 is CASSVVVNGYTF. For the CDR3, the DNA is TGTGCCAGCTCGGTGGTTGTGAATGGCTACACCTTC.

The chain employs TRBV7-6 and TRBJ2-3; 11 positions agree with TRBD2. The CDR3 length is 16 residues. J lost 0 bases, V lost 4 bases, and 3 bases had no gene match. The V gene's germline CDR1 is SGHVS and CDR2 FNYEAQ. This chain's CDR3 is CASSSRTSGSTDTQYF. The CDR3 bases are TGTGCCAGCAGCTCAAGGACTAGCGGGAGCACAGATACGCAGTATTTT.

The rearrangement links TRBV5-6 to TRBJ2-5; 9 bases are shared with TRBD2. V trimming: 1 base; J trimming: 5 bases; junction bases outside the gene matches: 3. The CDR3 is made up of 14 amino acids. The germline V gene has CDR1 SGHDT and CDR2 YYEEEE. Here the CDR3 DNA reads TGTGCCAGCAGCTTGTGGCTAGCGGGGGAGACCCAGTACTTC. Its protein product is CASSLWLAGETQYF.

V gene TRBV28 combines with J gene TRBJ1-5; 7 bases agree with TRBD1. The CDR3 consists of 14 residues. The germline V gene has CDR1 MDHEN and CDR2 SYDVKM. Losses at the gene ends were 3 bases for V and 2 bases for J; bases not matched to a gene: 1. CDR3 sequence (DNA): TGTGCCAGCAGTTTTGGACAGGGCAATCAGCCCCAGCATTTT. This translates into CASSFGQGNQPQHF.

V and J are TRBV2 and TRBJ1-1; D is possibly TRBD1 (5 bases). Germline lookup yields CDR1 SNHLY and CDR2 FYNNEI. Trimming stripped 5 bases from V and 8 bases from J, with 9 bases between. The length of the CDR3 is 11 residues. Here the CDR3 DNA reads TGTGCCAGCAGTCCGACAGTGGAAGCTTTCTTT. This translates into CASSPTVEAFF.

The chain uses TRBV5-1 and TRBJ2-1; 9 bases match TRBD2. V lost 7 bases and J lost 6; bases outside the gene matches: 8. The CDR3 has 14 residues. Germline CDR1 and CDR2: SGHRS and YFSETQ. In DNA, the CDR3 is TGCGCCAGCTCCCCGGGACTAGCAGGCAATGAGCAGTTCTTC. Its protein product is CASSPGLAGNEQFF. Combining the CDR3 with reference TRBV5-1 and TRBJ2-1 gives the whole variable domain KAGVTQTPRYLIKTRGQQVTLSCSPISGHRSVSWYQQTPGQGLQFLFEYFSETQRNKGNFPGRFSGRQFSNSRSEMNVSTLELGDSALYLCASSPGLAGNEQFFGPGTRLTVL.

The chain is built from TRBV28 and TRBJ1-2; tentative D call: TRBD1 (5 bases). V shed 5 bases and J shed 3 bases, with 19 bases lying between them. This CDR3 comprises 16 residues. Germline V CDR1 and CDR2: MDHEN, SYDVKM. CDR3 loop: CASSPGGSGNHYGYTF. CDR3 DNA sequence: TGTGCCAGCAGTCCCGGGGGGTCAGGGAATCACTATGGCTACACCTTC.

The rearrangement links TRBV9 to TRBJ2-2; possibly TRBD2 for D (5 bases). The CDR3 spans 13 residues. Germline CDR1 SGDLS, CDR2 YYNGEE. Deletions cut 3 bases from V and 6 bases from J, with 9 bases between. The CDR3 spells CASSESGSGELFF. The CDR3, as DNA: TGTGCCAGCAGCGAAAGCGGTTCCGGGGAGCTGTTTTTT.

The chain combines TRBV4-1 with TRBJ1-3, with D unclear. CDR1 and CDR2 from the germline V gene are MGHRA and YSYEKL. Between the trimmed V and J ends, which lost 3 bases and 9 bases, there was a span of 18 bases. This CDR3 has 15 residues. The CDR3 DNA follows: TGCGCCAGCAGCCAGCAGGCTCTGTTTTCTCCCACCATATATTTT. It encodes CASSQQALFSPTIYF.

CDR3 DNA sequence: TGCGCCAGCAGCTTGGCCCAGGGAGAGACCCAGTACTTC. Its translation: CASSLAQGETQYF. V usage is TRBV5-1 and J usage is TRBJ2-5; D perhaps matches TRBD1 (5 bases). The CDR3 length is 13 residues. Trimming took 0 bases from V and 4 from J, leaving 7 bases between them. Looked up from germline, CDR1 is SGHRS and CDR2 is YFSETQ. Based on the CDR3 plus reference TRBV5-1 and TRBJ2-5, the full variable domain is KAGVTQTPRYLIKTRGQQVTLSCSPISGHRSVSWYQQTPGQGLQFLFEYFSETQRNKGNFPGRFSGRQFSNSRSEMNVSTLELGDSALYLCASSLAQGETQYFGPGTRLLVL.

This chain connects TRBV27 to TRBJ1-5; 7 positions match TRBD1. The CDR3 extends over 15 amino acids. V trimming: 0 bases; J trimming: 4 bases; junction bases outside the gene matches: 3. Per the germline V gene, CDR1 is MNHEY and CDR2 is SMNVEV (reference sequence). The CDR3: CASSLSKGANQPQHF. The DNA of the CDR3 is TGTGCCAGCAGTTTATCTAAGGGGGCGAATCAGCCCCAGCATTTT.

The rearrangement joins TRBV25-1 to TRBJ1-2; D gene unclear. Germline CDR1 and CDR2: MGHDK and SYGVNS. This CDR3 spans 12 amino acids. Trimming shortened V by 3 bases and J by 8 bases, and 10 bases separated the two germline ends. The CDR3 nucleotides are TGTGCCAGCAGTGAGGGCGCCGACGGCTACACCTTC. As protein: CASSEGADGYTF.